This T cell receptor (beta chain) comes out of a study of blood T cell repertoires in COVID-19. Study-level information: Collection of acute and convalescent COVID-19 samples took place in the United States, Italy and Spain. The analysed material was cDNA or gDNA that came from T cells, B-cell-depleted T cells, or PBMCs.

Germline CDR1 is SGHDN and CDR2 is FVKESK. The CDR3 loop spans 16 amino acids. The ends lost 2 bases at V and 6 bases at J; junction bases unmatched: 8. Seattle's enrolled individuals joined amid active infection and were then monitored longitudinally. As originally analysed: Counts of nucleated cells, estimated from reference gene primer amplification, were obtained. The table came from immunoSEQ multiplex PCR; TCRdb's copy has only in-frame clones and leaves some out. V, J and clone size are taken as reported in that table, and D and trimming were inferred from the DNA itself. This table has 200,000 to 250,000 clones, roughly 85% appearing once.

The J gene is TRBJ2-1, the V gene TRBV14; 9 nucleotides match TRBD1. Sequences were obtained from peripheral blood. The source is an older woman with COVID-19, enrolled during active disease. The CDR3 loop reads CASSQRGQGRANEQFF. As DNA, the CDR3 is TGTGCCAGCAGCCAAAGAGGACAGGGGAGGGCCAATGAGCAGTTCTTC.